What follows describes a single TCR beta chain. In its sample, this clone was seen a few times. It has no known antigen specificity. A read error may explain this, as a much larger clone is one base away. Other DNA variants within this sample encode the same CDR3. This sample stems from a study of control samples from healthy donors and cancer patients (dated by TCRdb to 2018 to 2020). Preparation of the library involved the immunoSEQ multiplex PCR assay. TCRdb mirrors the immuneACCESS table, restricted to in-frame sequences. Some clones are absent from its copies; in checked studies, under half trace to an unresolved V gene, and the reason for the others is unknown. The sample table holds about 120,000 clones, of which 80% to 90% were seen once. About an eighth of the sample goes to the ten largest clones. CDR1 and CDR2 were assigned from the germline V gene as MGHRA and YSYEKL. Inclusive of the bounding cysteine and phenylalanine, the CDR3 is 16 residues long. Here the CDR3 DNA is all that survives: 48 bases in frame from base 1.

This receptor chain uses TRBV4-1 and TRBJ1-2; TRBD1 aligns with 9 central bases. Sequenced input: blood. The receptor was isolated from a man aged 25-45 years in good health. The CDR3 region reads CATSHGRGGQGEGYTF. The bases read TGCGCCACCAGCCACGGGCGGGGGGGACAGGGTGAAGGCTACACCTTC.